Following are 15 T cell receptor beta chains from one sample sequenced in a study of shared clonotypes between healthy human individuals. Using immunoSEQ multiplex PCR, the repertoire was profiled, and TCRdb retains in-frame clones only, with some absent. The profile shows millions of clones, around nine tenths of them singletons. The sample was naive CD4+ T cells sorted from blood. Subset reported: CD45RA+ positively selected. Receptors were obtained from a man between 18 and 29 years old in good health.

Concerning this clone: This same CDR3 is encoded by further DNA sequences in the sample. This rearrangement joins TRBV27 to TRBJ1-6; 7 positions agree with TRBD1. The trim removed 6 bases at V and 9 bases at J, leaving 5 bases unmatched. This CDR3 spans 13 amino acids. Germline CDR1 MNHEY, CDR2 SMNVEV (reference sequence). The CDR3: CASRYDRASPLHF. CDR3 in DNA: TGTGCCAGCAGATACGACAGGGCTTCACCCCTCCACTTT.

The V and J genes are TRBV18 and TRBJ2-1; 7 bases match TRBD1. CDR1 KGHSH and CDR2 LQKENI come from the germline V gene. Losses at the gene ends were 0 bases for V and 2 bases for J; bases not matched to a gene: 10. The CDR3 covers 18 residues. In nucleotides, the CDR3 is TGTGCCAGCTCACCACCGGACTCGGACAGGTTAACCTACAATGAGCAGTTCTTC. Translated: CASSPPDSDRLTYNEQFF.

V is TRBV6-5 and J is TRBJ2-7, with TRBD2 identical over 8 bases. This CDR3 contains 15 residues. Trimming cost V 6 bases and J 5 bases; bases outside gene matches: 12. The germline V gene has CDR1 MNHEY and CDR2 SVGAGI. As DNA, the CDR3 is TGTGCCAGCAGCCGCACCGGGACTAGGTCCGACGAGCAGTACTTC. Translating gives CASSRTGTRSDEQYF.

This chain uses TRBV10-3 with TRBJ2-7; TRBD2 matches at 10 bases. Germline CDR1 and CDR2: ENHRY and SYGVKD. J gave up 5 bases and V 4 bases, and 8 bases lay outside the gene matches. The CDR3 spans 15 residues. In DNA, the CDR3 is TGTGCCATCAGTGCGGGTAGCGGGACTAGCGACGAGCAGTACTTC. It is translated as CAISAGSGTSDEQYF.

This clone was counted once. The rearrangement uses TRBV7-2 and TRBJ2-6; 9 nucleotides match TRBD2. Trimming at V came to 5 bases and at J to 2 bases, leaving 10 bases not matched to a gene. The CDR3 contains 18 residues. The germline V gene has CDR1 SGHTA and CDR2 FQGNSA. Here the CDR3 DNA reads TGTGCCAGCAGCATAATAGCGGGAGCGGGGGCTGGGGCCAACGTCCTGACTTTC. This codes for CASSIIAGAGAGANVLTF.

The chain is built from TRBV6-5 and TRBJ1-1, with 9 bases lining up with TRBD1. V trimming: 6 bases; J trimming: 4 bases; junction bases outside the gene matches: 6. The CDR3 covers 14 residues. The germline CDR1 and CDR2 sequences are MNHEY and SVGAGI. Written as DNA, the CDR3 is TGTGCCAGCAGCTTGGACAGGGGTACCACTGAAGCTTTCTTT. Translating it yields CASSLDRGTTEAFF.

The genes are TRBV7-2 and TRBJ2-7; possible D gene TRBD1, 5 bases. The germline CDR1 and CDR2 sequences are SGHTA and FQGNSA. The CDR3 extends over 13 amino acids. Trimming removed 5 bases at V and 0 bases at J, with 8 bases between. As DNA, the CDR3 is TGTGCCAGCAGCCCGGACAACTCCTACGAGCAGTACTTC. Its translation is CASSPDNSYEQYF.

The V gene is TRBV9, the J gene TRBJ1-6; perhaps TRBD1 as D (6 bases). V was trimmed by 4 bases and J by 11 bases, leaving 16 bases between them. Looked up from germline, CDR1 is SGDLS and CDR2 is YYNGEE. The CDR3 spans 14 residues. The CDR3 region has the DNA TGTGCCAGCAGCTCGACCCTGGACAGTACACCCCTCCACTTT. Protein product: CASSSTLDSTPLHF.

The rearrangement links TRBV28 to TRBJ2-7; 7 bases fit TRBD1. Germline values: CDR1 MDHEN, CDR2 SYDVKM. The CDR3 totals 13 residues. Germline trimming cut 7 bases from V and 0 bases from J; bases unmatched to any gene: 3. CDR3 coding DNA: TGTGCCAGCAACGACAGGGTCTCCTACGAGCAGTACTTC. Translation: CASNDRVSYEQYF.

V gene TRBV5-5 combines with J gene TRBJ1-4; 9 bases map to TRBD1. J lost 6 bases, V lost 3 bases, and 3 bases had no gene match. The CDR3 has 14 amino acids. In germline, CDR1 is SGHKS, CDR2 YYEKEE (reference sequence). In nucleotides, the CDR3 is TGTGCCAGCAGCTGGACAGGGGTCGATGAAAAACTGTTTTTT. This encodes CASSWTGVDEKLFF.

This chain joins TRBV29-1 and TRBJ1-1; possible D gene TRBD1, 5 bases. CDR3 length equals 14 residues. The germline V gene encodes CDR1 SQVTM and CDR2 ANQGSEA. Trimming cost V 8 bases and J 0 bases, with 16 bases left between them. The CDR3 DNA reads TGCAGCCTAACCAAAGGGGTCATGAACACTGAAGCTTTCTTT. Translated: CSLTKGVMNTEAFF.

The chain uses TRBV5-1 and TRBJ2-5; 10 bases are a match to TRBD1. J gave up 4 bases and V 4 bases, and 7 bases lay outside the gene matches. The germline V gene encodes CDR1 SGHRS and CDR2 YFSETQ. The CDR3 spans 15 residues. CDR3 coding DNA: TGCGCCAGCAGCCGTAGTGGACAGGGGGGAGAGACCCAGTACTTC. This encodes CASSRSGQGGETQYF.

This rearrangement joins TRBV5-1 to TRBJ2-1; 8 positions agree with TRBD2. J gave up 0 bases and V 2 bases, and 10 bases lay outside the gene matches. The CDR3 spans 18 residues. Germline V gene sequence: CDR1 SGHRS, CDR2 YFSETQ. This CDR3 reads CASSLGTSIPASYNEQFF. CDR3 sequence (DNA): TGCGCCAGCAGCTTAGGGACTAGTATTCCAGCCTCCTACAATGAGCAGTTCTTC. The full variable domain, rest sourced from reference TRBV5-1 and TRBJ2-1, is KAGVTQTPRYLIKTRGQQVTLSCSPISGHRSVSWYQQTPGQGLQFLFEYFSETQRNKGNFPGRFSGRQFSNSRSEMNVSTLELGDSALYLCASSLGTSIPASYNEQFFGPGTRLTVL.

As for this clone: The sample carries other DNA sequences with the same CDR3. CDR3 in DNA: TGTGCCTGGAGTGTAGTTGATACGCAGTATTTT. The encoded protein is CAWSVVDTQYF. This sequence joins TRBV30 and TRBJ2-3; D unclear. The CDR3 is made up of 11 amino acids. Germline V lookup: CDR1 GTSNPN, CDR2 SVGIG (reference sequence). V dropped 0 bases and J dropped 6 bases, with 4 bases sitting between them.

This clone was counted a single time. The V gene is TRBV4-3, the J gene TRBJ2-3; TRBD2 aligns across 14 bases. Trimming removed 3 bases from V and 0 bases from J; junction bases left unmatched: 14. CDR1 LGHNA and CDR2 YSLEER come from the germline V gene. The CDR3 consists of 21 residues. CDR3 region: CASSQVRAGTSGRWSTDTQYF. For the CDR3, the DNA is TGCGCCAGCAGCCAGGTACGGGCCGGGACTAGCGGGAGATGGAGCACAGATACGCAGTATTTT.